In its sample, the clone carrying this T cell receptor beta chain was seen a few times. Its antigen remains unknown. Germline assignment: CDR1 SGHAT and CDR2 FQNNGV. This CDR3 region has 17 residues. With V trimmed by 2 bases and J by 0 bases, 6 bases remained unmatched. The assay was immunoSEQ multiplex PCR, and TCRdb's table has in-frame clones only and misses some. The sample lists fewer than 3,000 clones, roughly 70% occurring once. Cyclophosphamide on days +3 and +4 followed busulfan-fludarabine conditioning and a marrow graft. The data stem from a study of T cells after posttransplantation cyclophosphamide. Study-level results: Donor CD8+ memory clones often dominated recipient blood repertoires at later times. TRB overlap between skin or GI tissue T cells and blood was limited. TRB clonality was highly associated with recipient CMV seropositivity and reactivation.

The V gene is TRBV11-2, the J gene TRBJ2-2, with 7 nucleotides matching TRBD2. This TCR came from a female patient between 50 and 60 years old who received an allogeneic stem cell transplant from a related donor, was CMV-positive, and had no GVHD. Some of these T cells may belong to the graft donor. The source was PBMCs, collected after allogeneic stem cell transplant with posttransplant cyclophosphamide. CDR3 nucleotides: TGTGCCAGCAGCTTAACCGGCGGGGGTGCGAACACCGGGGAGCTGTTTTTT. Its protein is CASSLTGGGANTGELFF.